This is a list of T cell receptor beta chains from one sample in a study of blood T cell repertoires in COVID-19. Method: immunoSEQ multiplex PCR; TCRdb's copy keeps in-frame clones and lacks some. The data hold about 190,000 clones, with approximately 86% observed a single time. The sample comprised peripheral blood. These TCRs come from a man aged 30-40 years with acute or convalescent COVID-19. Both conserved end residues are part of each CDR3. Fields, in order: CDR3 protein, V gene, clone size. Only some rows state a clone size, as once, few, many or a class for expanded clones.

cdr3_aa: CASSPPWPAFYEQYF
v_call: TRBV28
clone_size: -

cdr3_aa: CASSPSEQTYTF
v_call: TRBV9
clone_size: -

cdr3_aa: CASSLYPGNYGYTF
v_call: TRBV27
clone_size: -

cdr3_aa: CASSLRGRLNTEAFF
v_call: TRBV3-1/TRBV3-2
clone_size: -

cdr3_aa: CAWSVAGVYEQYF
v_call: TRBV30
clone_size: -

cdr3_aa: CASSGDNPPYGEQFF
v_call: TRBV9
clone_size: -

cdr3_aa: CASTQPGRTEAFF
v_call: TRBV6-5
clone_size: -

cdr3_aa: CASSFSSPDTQYF
v_call: TRBV11-2
clone_size: -

cdr3_aa: CASSLYNEQFF
v_call: TRBV5-1
clone_size: once

cdr3_aa: CAAQSARGNYGYTF
v_call: TRBV10-3
clone_size: few

cdr3_aa: CAWGDRVTSVVTGELFF
v_call: TRBV30
clone_size: -

cdr3_aa: CASSDAGRTDTQYF
v_call: TRBV6-4
clone_size: -

cdr3_aa: CASMTGWAGNTIYF
v_call: TRBV19
clone_size: -

cdr3_aa: CASNFDPGTIQETQYF
v_call: TRBV5-1
clone_size: once

cdr3_aa: CASSQLNSQYF
v_call: TRBV3-1/TRBV3-2
clone_size: -

cdr3_aa: CASSDRRVFGFSGNTIYF
v_call: TRBV4-2
clone_size: few

cdr3_aa: CASSLRVRGASGYGYTF
v_call: TRBV7-9
clone_size: -

cdr3_aa: CSASIADTQYF
v_call: TRBV20-1
clone_size: -

cdr3_aa: CASSVDRQTSNQPQHF
v_call: TRBV6-1
clone_size: -

cdr3_aa: CSVAQGAFNQPQHF
v_call: TRBV29-1
clone_size: -

cdr3_aa: CASSPLGRGGSPLHF
v_call: TRBV3-1/TRBV3-2
clone_size: -

cdr3_aa: CASSPVAGGNQPQHF
v_call: TRBV5-1
clone_size: -

cdr3_aa: CASSEQGVLYEQYF
v_call: TRBV25-1
clone_size: -

cdr3_aa: CASSRQVNTEAFF
v_call: TRBV19
clone_size: -

cdr3_aa: CATSGGSYNEQFF
v_call: TRBV2
clone_size: -

cdr3_aa: CASSKVDRQHTEAFF
v_call: TRBV21-1
clone_size: -

cdr3_aa: CASSFRLLAGVDTQYF
v_call: TRBV28
clone_size: -